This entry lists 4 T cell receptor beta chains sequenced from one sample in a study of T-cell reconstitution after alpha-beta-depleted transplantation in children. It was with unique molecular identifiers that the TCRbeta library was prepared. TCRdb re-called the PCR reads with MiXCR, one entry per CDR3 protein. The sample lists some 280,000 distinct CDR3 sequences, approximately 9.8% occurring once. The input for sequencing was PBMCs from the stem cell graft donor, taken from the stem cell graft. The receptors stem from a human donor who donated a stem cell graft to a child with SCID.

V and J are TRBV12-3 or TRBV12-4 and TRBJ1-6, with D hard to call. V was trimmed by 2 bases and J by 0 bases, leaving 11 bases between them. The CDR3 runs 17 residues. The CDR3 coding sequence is TGTGCCAGCAGTTTAAAATCCGGGAGCTCCTATAATTCACCCCTCCACTTT. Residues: CASSLKSGSSYNSPLHF.

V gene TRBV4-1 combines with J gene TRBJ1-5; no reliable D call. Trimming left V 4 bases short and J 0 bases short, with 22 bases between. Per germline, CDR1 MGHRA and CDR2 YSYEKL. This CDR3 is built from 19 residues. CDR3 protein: CASSPRFLRPDNSNQPQHF. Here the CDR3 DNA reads TGCGCCAGCAGCCCCCGCTTCCTAAGGCCAGACAATAGCAATCAGCCCCAGCATTTT.

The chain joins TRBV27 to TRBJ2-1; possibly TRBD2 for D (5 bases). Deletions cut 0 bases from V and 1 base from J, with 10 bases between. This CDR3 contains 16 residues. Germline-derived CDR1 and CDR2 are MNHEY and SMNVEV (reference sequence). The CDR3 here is CASSLSAGLSYNEQFF. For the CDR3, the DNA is TGTGCCAGCAGTTTATCGGCGGGCCTGTCCTACAATGAGCAGTTCTTC.

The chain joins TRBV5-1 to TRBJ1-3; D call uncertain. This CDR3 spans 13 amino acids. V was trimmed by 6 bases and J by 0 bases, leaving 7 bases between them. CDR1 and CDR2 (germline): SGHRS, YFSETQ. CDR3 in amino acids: CASTEASGNTIYF. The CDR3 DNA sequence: TGCGCCAGCACAGAAGCCTCTGGAAACACCATATATTTT. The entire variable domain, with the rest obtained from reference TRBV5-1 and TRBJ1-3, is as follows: KAGVTQTPRYLIKTRGQQVTLSCSPISGHRSVSWYQQTPGQGLQFLFEYFSETQRNKGNFPGRFSGRQFSNSRSEMNVSTLELGDSALYLCASTEASGNTIYFGEGSWLTVV.